This T cell receptor beta chain was recovered during a study of cytomegalovirus exposure and HLA in healthy donors. Points from the study as a whole: In terms of immune exposure information, only CMV serostatus was available.

Amplification used 60 Vbeta primers and 13 Jbeta primers. This table comes from immunoSEQ multiplex PCR, and its TCRdb copy is limited to in-frame clones, with some not included. The data contain tens of thousands of clones, over 70% of them singletons. The CDR3 is made up of 15 amino acids. The germline V gene encodes CDR1 SGHNT and CDR2 YENEEA. As to this clone: Its antigen is as yet unknown. One end of the junction does not line up with germline, which may come from a read error.

The chain has TRBV11-3 and TRBJ2-7, with a tentative D call TRBD1 (6 bases). The source of this sequence is a man in his forties or fifties in good health and CMV-seronegative. Sequenced: PBMCs. The CDR3 sequence: CASSLDGGWGHEQCF. The CDR3, as DNA: TGTGCCAGCAGCTTAGATGGGGGCTGGGGGCACGAGCAGTGCTTC. The entire variable domain, with the rest obtained from reference TRBV11-3 and TRBJ2-7, is as follows: EAGVVQSPRYKIIEKKQPVAFWCNPISGHNTLYWYLQNLGQGPELLIRYENEEAVDDSQLPKDRFSAERLKGVDSTLKIQPAELGDSAVYLCASSLDGGWGHEQCFGPGTRLTVT.